Listed below are T cell receptor beta chains from one sample, sequenced in a study of CD8 T cells in ankylosing spondylitis. In TCRdb, the 5' RACE reads were re-called with MiXCR into one record per CDR3 protein. This sample has about 360,000 distinct CDR3 sequences; 20% to 25% occur once, and the top ten carry about an eighth. The specimen sequenced was blood, either unsorted or a sorted T cell fraction (not recorded which). Receptors were obtained from a male donor with ankylosing spondylitis or in good health (not recorded which). CDR3s include the opening cysteine and the closing phenylalanine or tryptophan. The D gene is left open where the match is weak. Rows give clone size only sometimes, using once, few, many, or a class for an expanded clone.

abundance | d_gene | j_gene | v_gene | CDR3nt | CDR3aa
NA | NA | TRBJ1-1 | TRBV10-3 | TGTGCCACCTACTCCCCGACAGGAACGAACACTGAAGCTTTCTTT | CATYSPTGTNTEAFF
few | TRBD1 | TRBJ2-7 | TRBV7-9 | TGTGCCACAGGACAGGGGACCTACGAGCAGTACTTC | CATGQGTYEQYF
NA | NA | TRBJ2-1 | TRBV12-3/TRBV12-4 | TGTGCCAGCAGTCACCGGGGGCCCGGGGAGCAGTTCTTC | CASSHRGPGEQFF
NA | TRBD2 | TRBJ2-1 | TRBV29-1 | TGCAGCGTTGAGGAGCGGGGGGGCTTTAGGAACAATGAGCAGTTCTTC | CSVEERGGFRNNEQFF
NA | TRBD1 | TRBJ2-2 | TRBV4-1 | TGCGCCAGCAGACACTACCCGGGGGGACAGGGGTCGGCCACCGGGGAGCTGTTTTTT | CASRHYPGGQGSATGELFF
NA | NA | TRBJ2-4 | TRBV29-1 | TGCAGCGTTATAGGTACCAAAAACATTCAGTACTTC | CSVIGTKNIQYF
NA | TRBD1 | TRBJ2-7 | TRBV20-1 | TGCAGTGCTAGGGGCAGGGGGCCCTACGAGCAGTACTTC | CSARGRGPYEQYF
NA | NA | TRBJ2-1 | TRBV3-1 | TGTGCCAGCAGCCAAGAGATGGGGTACAATGAGCAGTTCTTC | CASSQEMGYNEQFF
few | TRBD2 | TRBJ2-1 | TRBV4-2 | TGTGCCAGCAGCCAAGAAGCGGGGGCGATCAATGAGCAGTTCTTC | CASSQEAGAINEQFF
few | NA | TRBJ2-1 | TRBV6-1 | TGTGCCAGCACCTTCGGGGTGGGAACCTACAATGAGCAGTTCTTC | CASTFGVGTYNEQFF
many | NA | TRBJ2-7 | TRBV7-9 | TGTGCCAGCAGCCCCCCCTCCTACGAGCAGTACTTC | CASSPPSYEQYF
few | TRBD2 | TRBJ2-1 | TRBV29-1 | TGCAGCGTTGTGGGACTAGCGGGAGCGATTGCCAATGAGCAGTTCTTC | CSVVGLAGAIANEQFF
NA | TRBD1 | TRBJ1-2 | TRBV6-1 | TGTGCCAGCAGCGACGGGACAGGGGGTCCACGAGGCAATGGCTACACCTTC | CASSDGTGGPRGNGYTF
few | NA | TRBJ2-1 | TRBV12-3/TRBV12-4 | TGTGCCAGCAGTTTAGGGTCGGGGCAGGGGTCTAACAATGAGCAGTTCTTC | CASSLGSGQGSNNEQFF
few | TRBD1 | TRBJ1-4 | TRBV11-2 | TGTGCCAGCAGCGAACAGGGGGCAACTAATGAAAAACTGTTTTTT | CASSEQGATNEKLFF
NA | TRBD2 | TRBJ2-3 | TRBV11-2 | TGTGCCAGCAGCCCGCCGGGACTAGCGGGGTGGAGTACGCAGTATTTT | CASSPPGLAGWSTQYF
NA | TRBD1 | TRBJ2-7 | TRBV3-1 | TGTGCCAGCAGCCAAGATGTGACAGGGGGTGTGTCCTACGAGCAGTACTTC | CASSQDVTGGVSYEQYF
NA | TRBD2 | TRBJ2-5 | TRBV5-4 | TGTGCCAGCAGCCCGTGGACTAGCGGGGGCGAGGGGGAGACCCAGTACTTC | CASSPWTSGGEGETQYF
NA | TRBD1 | TRBJ2-7 | TRBV5-1 | TGCGCCAGCAGCTCCGGGACAGGCGATATCTACGAGCAGTACTTC | CASSSGTGDIYEQYF
NA | NA | TRBJ2-2 | TRBV29-1 | TGCAGCGCTAATAGAGACGCCGGGGAGCTGTTTTTT | CSANRDAGELFF
many | NA | TRBJ2-2 | TRBV11-2 | TGTGCCAGCAGCTGGGGGGGACAGGTCGCGAACACCGGGGAGCTGTTTTTT | CASSWGGQVANTGELFF
few | TRBD1 | TRBJ2-2 | TRBV12-3/TRBV12-4 | TGTGCCAGCAGCTTAACGGGACAGGGGGTATCCGGGGAGCTGTTTTTT | CASSLTGQGVSGELFF
NA | TRBD1 | TRBJ1-2 | TRBV12-3/TRBV12-4 | TGTGCCAGCAGTGCCCGGGACAGGGACTATGGCTACACCTTC | CASSARDRDYGYTF
many | TRBD1 | TRBJ2-3 | TRBV28 | TGTGCCAGCAGTTCGGGACAGGGGAGCACAGATACGCAGTATTTT | CASSSGQGSTDTQYF
few | TRBD2 | TRBJ2-1 | TRBV6-5 | TGTGCCAGCAGTTACTCGACCCGCGGGGGGGATTACAATGAGCAGTTCTTC | CASSYSTRGGDYNEQFF
few | NA | TRBJ1-2 | TRBV11-2 | TGTGCCAGCAGCCCAATGGGACTTGGTGATGGCTACACCTTC | CASSPMGLGDGYTF
few | TRBD2 | TRBJ2-4 | TRBV12-3/TRBV12-4 | TGTGCCAGCACTTTAGCGGGGCTAGGCAAAAACATTCAGTACTTC | CASTLAGLGKNIQYF
NA | NA | TRBJ2-7 | TRBV6-5 | TGTGCCAGCAGCCCTTTCGGACCCGGCTCCTACGAGCAGTACTTC | CASSPFGPGSYEQYF
few | NA | TRBJ2-2 | TRBV29-1 | TGCAGCGTCGTCACCCGCGGGGAGCTGTTTTTT | CSVVTRGELFF
few | NA | TRBJ1-6 | TRBV2 | TGTGCCAGCAGTGAGTCCGGCGGGGATTCACCCCTCCACTTT | CASSESGGDSPLHF
few | TRBD1 | TRBJ2-1 | TRBV5-8 | TGTGCCAGCAGCGCCCAGGGGGCCCCCAATGAGCAGTTCTTC | CASSAQGAPNEQFF
NA | NA | TRBJ2-2 | TRBV30 | TGTGCCTGGTCGGACGGGGAGCTGTTTTTT | CAWSDGELFF
NA | NA | TRBJ2-1 | TRBV7-9 | TGTGCCAGCTCAGGGGGGGACAGTAACAATGAGCAGTTCTTC | CASSGGDSNNEQFF
NA | NA | TRBJ2-7 | TRBV12-3/TRBV12-4 | TGTGCCAGCAGTGCCGTCGGGGCCCAATACGAGCAGTACTTC | CASSAVGAQYEQYF
NA | NA | TRBJ2-1 | TRBV5-1 | TGCGCCAGCGGGGATAGCAATGAGCAGTTCTTC | CASGDSNEQFF
few | TRBD1 | TRBJ2-5 | TRBV27 | TGTGCCAGCCACGTCCCACAGGGGGCCCAAGAGACCCAGTACTTC | CASHVPQGAQETQYF
NA | TRBD2 | TRBJ2-7 | TRBV27 | TGTGCCAGCCAGCGGGGGGGCTCCGAGCAGTACTTC | CASQRGGSEQYF
NA | NA | TRBJ2-4 | TRBV7-8 | TGTGCCAGCAGCTTAATGGACCGCTCGGACATTCAGTACTTC | CASSLMDRSDIQYF
few | NA | TRBJ2-3 | TRBV7-9 | TGTGCCAGCAGCAGAACGGACAGCACAGATACGCAGTATTTT | CASSRTDSTDTQYF
NA | TRBD1 | TRBJ2-3 | TRBV2 | TGTGCCAGCAGTGATTTGACAGGGTTTAGCACAGATACGCAGTATTTT | CASSDLTGFSTDTQYF